The T cell receptor beta chain described here comes from a study of beta chain features in type 1 diabetes. As for the study in general: Comparable age, gender and cell yields were observed in patients relative to healthy donors. Regarding the study as a whole: The study left unresolved whether HLA type influences TCRB rearrangement. Moderate but significant shortening of TCRB CDR3s was recorded in all four CD4+ subsets from Type 1 diabetes patients. The cDNA sequencing approach could over-represent high-TCR-expressing cells. Among patients, naive, central memory and Treg TCRB repertoires appeared more similar than among healthy donors.

Notes on this clone: Its antigen remains unknown.

Germline V gene data show CDR1 as SGHRS and CDR2 as YFSETQ. The CDR3 runs to 16 residues. After removal of 4 bases from V and 5 bases from J, the junction contained 4 bases not matched to a gene. Every bit of the isolated RNA underwent reverse transcription, so sequencing read expressed TCRB transcripts. Assay: immunoSEQ multiplex PCR; the TCRdb copy retains only in-frame clones and omits some. There are 240,000 or so clones in the sample; 11% to 15% occur only once, and roughly 0.019% lies in the top ten. The clonotype was recovered from a man under 40 with type 1 diabetes. The chain is built from TRBV5-1 and TRBJ2-2, with 14 bases matching TRBD2. The sequenced sample consisted of naive CD4+ T cells from blood. The CDR3 DNA follows: TGCGCCAGCAGCCGGACTAGCGGGAGGTTTACCGGGGAGCTGTTTTTT. It is translated as CASSRTSGRFTGELFF.